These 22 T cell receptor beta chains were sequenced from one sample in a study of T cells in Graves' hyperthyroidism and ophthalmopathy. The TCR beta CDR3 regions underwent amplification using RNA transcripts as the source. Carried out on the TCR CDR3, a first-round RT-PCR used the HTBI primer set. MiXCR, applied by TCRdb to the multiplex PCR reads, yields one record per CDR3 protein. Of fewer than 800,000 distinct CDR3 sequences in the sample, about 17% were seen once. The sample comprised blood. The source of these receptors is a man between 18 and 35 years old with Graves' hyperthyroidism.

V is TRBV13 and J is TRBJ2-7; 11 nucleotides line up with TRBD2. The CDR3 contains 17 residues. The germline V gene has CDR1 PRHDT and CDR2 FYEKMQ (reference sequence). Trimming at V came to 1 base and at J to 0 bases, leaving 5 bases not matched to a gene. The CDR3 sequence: CASSLVRTSGGSYEQYF. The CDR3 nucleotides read TGTGCCAGCAGCTTAGTAAGAACTAGCGGGGGCTCCTACGAGCAGTACTTC.

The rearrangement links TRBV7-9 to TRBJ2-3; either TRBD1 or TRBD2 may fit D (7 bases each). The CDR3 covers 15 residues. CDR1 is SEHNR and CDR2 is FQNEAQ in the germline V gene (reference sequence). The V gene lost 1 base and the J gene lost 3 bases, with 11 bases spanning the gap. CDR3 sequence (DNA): TGTGCCAGCAGCTTAGGGGAGGGGGCAACAGATACGCAGTATTTT. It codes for CASSLGEGATDTQYF.

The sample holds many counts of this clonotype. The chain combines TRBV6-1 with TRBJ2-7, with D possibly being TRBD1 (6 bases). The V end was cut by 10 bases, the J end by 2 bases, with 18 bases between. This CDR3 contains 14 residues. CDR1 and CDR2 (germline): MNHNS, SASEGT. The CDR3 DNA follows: TGTGCCACGCGGCAGGGGACACAAACCTACGAGCAGTACTTC. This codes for CATRQGTQTYEQYF.

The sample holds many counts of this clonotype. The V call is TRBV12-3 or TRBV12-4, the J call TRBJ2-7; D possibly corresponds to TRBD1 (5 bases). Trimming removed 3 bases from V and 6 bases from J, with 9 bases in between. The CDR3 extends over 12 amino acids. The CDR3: CASSLGLPEQYF. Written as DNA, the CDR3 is TGTGCCAGCAGTTTGGGGCTTCCCGAGCAGTACTTC.

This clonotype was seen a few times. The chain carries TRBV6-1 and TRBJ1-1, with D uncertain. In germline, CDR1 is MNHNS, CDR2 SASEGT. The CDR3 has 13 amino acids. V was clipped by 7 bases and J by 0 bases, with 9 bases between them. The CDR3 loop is CASTNRLNTEAFF. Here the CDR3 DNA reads TGTGCCAGCACCAATCGATTGAACACTGAAGCTTTCTTT.

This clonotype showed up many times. CDR3 loop: CASSRVYRTGELFF. CDR3 in DNA: TGTGCCAGCAGCCGAGTCTATAGAACCGGGGAGCTGTTTTTT. The chain combines TRBV2 with TRBJ2-2; D not resolved. The CDR3 loop spans 14 amino acids. Germline V CDR1 and CDR2: SNHLY, FYNNEI. Trimming took off 6 bases at V and 5 bases at J, with 13 bases between the two ends.

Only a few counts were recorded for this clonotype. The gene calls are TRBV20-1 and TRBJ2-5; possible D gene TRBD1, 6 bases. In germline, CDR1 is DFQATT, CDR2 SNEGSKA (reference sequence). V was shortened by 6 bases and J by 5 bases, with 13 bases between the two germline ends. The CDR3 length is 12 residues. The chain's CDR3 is CSANRVKETQYF. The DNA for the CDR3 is TGCAGTGCGAACAGGGTTAAGGAGACCCAGTACTTC.

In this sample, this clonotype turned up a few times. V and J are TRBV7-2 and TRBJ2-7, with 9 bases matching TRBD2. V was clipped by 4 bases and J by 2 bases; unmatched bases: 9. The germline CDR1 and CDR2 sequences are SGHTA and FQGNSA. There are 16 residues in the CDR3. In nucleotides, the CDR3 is TGTGCCAGCAGCTCAAATAGCGGGAGCTGGCCCTACGAGCAGTACTTC. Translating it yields CASSSNSGSWPYEQYF. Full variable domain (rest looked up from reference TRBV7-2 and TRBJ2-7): GAGVSQSPSNKVTEKGKDVELRCDPISGHTALYWYRQSLGQGLEFLIYFQGNSAPDKSGLPSDRFSAERTGGSVSTLTIQRTQQEDSAVYLCASSSNSGSWPYEQYFGPGTRLTVT.

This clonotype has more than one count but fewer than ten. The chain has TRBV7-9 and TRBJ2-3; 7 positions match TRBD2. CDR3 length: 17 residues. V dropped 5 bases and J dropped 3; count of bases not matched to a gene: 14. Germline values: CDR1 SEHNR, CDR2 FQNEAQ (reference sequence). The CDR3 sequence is CASSQDLADRRTDTQYF. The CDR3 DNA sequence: TGTGCCAGCAGCCAAGACCTAGCGGATCGAAGGACAGATACGCAGTATTTT.

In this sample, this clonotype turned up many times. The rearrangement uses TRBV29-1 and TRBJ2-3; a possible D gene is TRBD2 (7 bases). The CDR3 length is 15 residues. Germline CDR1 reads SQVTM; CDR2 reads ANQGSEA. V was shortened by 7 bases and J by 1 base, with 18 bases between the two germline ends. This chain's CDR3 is CSAEGGHRGTDTQYF. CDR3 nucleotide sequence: TGCAGCGCTGAGGGGGGGCATCGAGGCACAGATACGCAGTATTTT.

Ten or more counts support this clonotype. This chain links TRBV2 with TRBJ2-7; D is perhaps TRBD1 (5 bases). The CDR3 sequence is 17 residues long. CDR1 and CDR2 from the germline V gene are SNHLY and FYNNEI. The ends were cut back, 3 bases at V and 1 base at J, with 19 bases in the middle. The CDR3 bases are TGTGCCAGCAGTGATCCGGGTGGCCAGGGAAATTCCTACGAGCAGTACTTC. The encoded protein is CASSDPGGQGNSYEQYF.

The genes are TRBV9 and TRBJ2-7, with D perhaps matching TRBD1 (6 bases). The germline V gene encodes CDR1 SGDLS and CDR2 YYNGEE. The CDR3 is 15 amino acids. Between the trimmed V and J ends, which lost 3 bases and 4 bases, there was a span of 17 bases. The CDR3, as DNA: TGTGCCAGCAGCGGAGATCAGGGGTATTCGTACGAGCAGTACTTC. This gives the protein CASSGDQGYSYEQYF.

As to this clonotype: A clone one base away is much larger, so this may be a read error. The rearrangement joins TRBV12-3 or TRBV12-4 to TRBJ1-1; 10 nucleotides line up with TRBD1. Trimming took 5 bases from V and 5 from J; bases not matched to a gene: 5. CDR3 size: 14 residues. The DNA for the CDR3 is TGTGCCAGCAGTCCCTGGACAGGGGGGACTGAAGCTTTCTTT. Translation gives CASSPWTGGTEAFF.

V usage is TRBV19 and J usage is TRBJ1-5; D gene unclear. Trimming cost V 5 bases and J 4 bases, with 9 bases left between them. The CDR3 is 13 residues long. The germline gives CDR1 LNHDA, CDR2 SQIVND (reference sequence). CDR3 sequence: CASSYKINQPQHF. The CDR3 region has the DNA TGTGCCAGTAGTTACAAGATTAATCAGCCCCAGCATTTT.

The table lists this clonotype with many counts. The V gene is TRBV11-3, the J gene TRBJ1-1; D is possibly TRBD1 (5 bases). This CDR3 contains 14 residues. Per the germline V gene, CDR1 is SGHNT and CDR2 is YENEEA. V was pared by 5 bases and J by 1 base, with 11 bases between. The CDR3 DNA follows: TGTGCCAGCAGCGGACGGGACGGGAACACTGAAGCTTTCTTT. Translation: CASSGRDGNTEAFF. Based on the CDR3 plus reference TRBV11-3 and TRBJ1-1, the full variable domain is EAGVVQSPRYKIIEKKQPVAFWCNPISGHNTLYWYLQNLGQGPELLIRYENEEAVDDSQLPKDRFSAERLKGVDSTLKIQPAELGDSAVYLCASSGRDGNTEAFFGQGTRLTVV.

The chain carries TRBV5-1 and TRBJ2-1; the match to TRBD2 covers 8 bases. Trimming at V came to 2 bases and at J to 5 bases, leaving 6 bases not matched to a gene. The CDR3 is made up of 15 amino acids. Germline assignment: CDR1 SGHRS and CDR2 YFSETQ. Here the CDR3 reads CASSFFSGEDNEQFF. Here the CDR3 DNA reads TGCGCCAGCAGCTTCTTTAGCGGGGAAGACAATGAGCAGTTCTTC. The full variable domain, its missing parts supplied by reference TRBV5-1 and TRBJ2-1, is KAGVTQTPRYLIKTRGQQVTLSCSPISGHRSVSWYQQTPGQGLQFLFEYFSETQRNKGNFPGRFSGRQFSNSRSEMNVSTLELGDSALYLCASSFFSGEDNEQFFGPGTRLTVL.

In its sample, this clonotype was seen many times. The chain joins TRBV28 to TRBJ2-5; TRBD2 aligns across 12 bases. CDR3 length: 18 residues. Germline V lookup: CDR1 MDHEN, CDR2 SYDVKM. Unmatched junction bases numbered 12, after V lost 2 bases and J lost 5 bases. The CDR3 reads CASSLPLLAGGPQETQYF. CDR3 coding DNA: TGTGCCAGCAGTTTACCTCTTCTAGCGGGAGGGCCCCAGGAGACCCAGTACTTC.

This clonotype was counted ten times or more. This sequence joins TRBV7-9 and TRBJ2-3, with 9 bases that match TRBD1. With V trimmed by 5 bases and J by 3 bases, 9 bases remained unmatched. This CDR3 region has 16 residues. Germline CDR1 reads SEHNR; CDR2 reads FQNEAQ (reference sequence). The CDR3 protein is CASSPGATGGTDTQYF. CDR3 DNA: TGTGCCAGCAGCCCAGGGGCGACAGGGGGAACAGATACGCAGTATTTT. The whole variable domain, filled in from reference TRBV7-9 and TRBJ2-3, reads DTGVSQNPRHKITKRGQNVTFRCDPISEHNRLYWYRQTLGQGPEFLTYFQNEAQLEKSRLLSDRFSAERPKGSFSTLEIQRTEQGDSAMYLCASSPGATGGTDTQYFGPGTRLTVL.

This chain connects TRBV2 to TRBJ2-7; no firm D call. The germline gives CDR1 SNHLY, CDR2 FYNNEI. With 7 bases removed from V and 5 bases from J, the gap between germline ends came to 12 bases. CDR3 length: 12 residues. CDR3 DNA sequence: TGTGCCAGCAAGCCCGGTATTGACGAGCAGTACTTC. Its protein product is CASKPGIDEQYF.

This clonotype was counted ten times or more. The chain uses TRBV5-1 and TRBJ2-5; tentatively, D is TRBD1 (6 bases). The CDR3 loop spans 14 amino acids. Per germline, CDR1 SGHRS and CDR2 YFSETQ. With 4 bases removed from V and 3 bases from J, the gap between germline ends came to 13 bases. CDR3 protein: CASSPLGAEETQYF. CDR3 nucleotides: TGCGCCAGCAGCCCGCTGGGGGCGGAAGAGACCCAGTACTTC.

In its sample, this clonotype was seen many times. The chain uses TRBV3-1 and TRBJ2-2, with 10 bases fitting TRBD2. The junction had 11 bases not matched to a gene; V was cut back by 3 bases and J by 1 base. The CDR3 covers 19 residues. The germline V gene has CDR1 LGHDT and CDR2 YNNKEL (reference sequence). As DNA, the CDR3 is TGTGCCAGCAGCCACATGGGGCTAGCGGGAGTGAGGAACACCGGGGAGCTGTTTTTT. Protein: CASSHMGLAGVRNTGELFF. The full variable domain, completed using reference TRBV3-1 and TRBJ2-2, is DTAVSQTPKYLVTQMGNDKSIKCEQNLGHDTMYWYKQDSKKFLKIMFSYNNKELIINETVPNRFSPKSPDKAHLNLHINSLELGDSAVYFCASSHMGLAGVRNTGELFFGEGSRLTVL.

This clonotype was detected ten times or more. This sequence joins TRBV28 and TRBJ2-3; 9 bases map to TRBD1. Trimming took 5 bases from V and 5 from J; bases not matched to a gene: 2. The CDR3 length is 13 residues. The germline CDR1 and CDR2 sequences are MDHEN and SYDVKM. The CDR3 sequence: CASSGTGKDTQYF. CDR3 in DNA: TGTGCCAGCAGTGGGACAGGGAAAGATACGCAGTATTTT.